These 23 T cell receptor beta chains originate from one sample sequenced in a study of shared clonotypes between healthy human individuals. TCRdb's table, derived via immunoSEQ multiplex PCR, lists solely in-frame clones and lacks some. The sample records some 800,000 clones, approximately 92% being singletons. CD45RO-negative CD8 cells positively selected for CCR7 made up the naive population, which excluded terminally differentiated effector memory CD45RA+ cells. The specimen was naive CD8+ T cells sorted from blood. Source of these receptors: a man aged 30-40 years in good health.

This clone was counted between two and nine times. The rearrangement joins TRBV5-5 to TRBJ1-2; 8 nucleotides align to TRBD1. The CDR3 consists of 16 residues. From germline, CDR1 is SGHKS and CDR2 YYEKEE (reference sequence). J lost 7 bases, V lost 1 base, and 12 bases had no gene match. This CDR3 is CASSLSPGGDIFGYTF. In DNA form, the CDR3 reads TGTGCCAGCAGCTTGTCGCCAGGGGGCGATATCTTTGGCTACACCTTC.

The chain carries TRBV28 and TRBJ2-7; 8 bases fit TRBD2. Trimming cost V 10 bases and J 2 bases; bases outside gene matches: 4. The CDR3 extends over 12 amino acids. The germline V gene has CDR1 MDHEN and CDR2 SYDVKM. Written as DNA, the CDR3 is TGTGCCATTAGCGGGACGGCCTACGAGCAGTACTTC. Encoded protein: CAISGTAYEQYF.

This rearrangement joins TRBV19 to TRBJ2-3, with D uncertain. This CDR3 has 12 amino acids. CDR1 is LNHDA and CDR2 is SQIVND in the germline V gene (reference sequence). Trimming cost V 6 bases and J 4 bases, with 8 bases left between them. CDR3 coding DNA: TGTGCCAGTAGCTACTTCGCAGATACGCAGTATTTT. Protein: CASSYFADTQYF.

The CDR3 DNA is TGTGCCAGTAGTATAGAATGGGACAGGGACGCTTTCTTT. It codes for CASSIEWDRDAFF. The rearrangement links TRBV19 to TRBJ1-1; 9 bases match TRBD1. Germline assignment: CDR1 LNHDA and CDR2 SQIVND (reference sequence). The CDR3 is 13 residues long. J was trimmed by 11 bases and V by 0 bases; bases with no gene match: 4.

The chain joins TRBV11-2 to TRBJ2-1, with D tentatively TRBD1 or TRBD2 (6 bases each). CDR1 is SGHAT, CDR2 FQNNGV, per germline. CDR3 length: 15 amino acids. Between the trimmed V and J ends, which lost 5 bases and 0 bases, there was a span of 11 bases. The CDR3 sequence is CASSGGGSSYNEQFF. The CDR3, as DNA: TGTGCCAGCAGCGGAGGGGGGTCCTCCTACAATGAGCAGTTCTTC. The whole variable domain, filled in from reference TRBV11-2 and TRBJ2-1, reads EAGVAQSPRYKIIEKRQSVAFWCNPISGHATLYWYQQILGQGPKLLIQFQNNGVVDDSQLPKDRFSAERLKGVDSTLKIQPAKLEDSAVYLCASSGGGSSYNEQFFGPGTRLTVL.

This chain uses TRBV28 with TRBJ2-3; D ambiguous. The CDR3 spans 13 residues. Trimming took off 3 bases at V and 1 base at J, with 5 bases between the two ends. Per the germline V gene, CDR1 is MDHEN and CDR2 is SYDVKM. Written as DNA, the CDR3 is TGTGCCAGCAGTTTTCAGGGCACAGATACGCAGTATTTT. Amino acids: CASSFQGTDTQYF. Complete variable domain (other parts from reference TRBV28 and TRBJ2-3): DVKVTQSSRYLVKRTGEKVFLECVQDMDHENMFWYRQDPGLGLRLIYFSYDVKMKEKGDIPEGYSVSREKKERFSLILESASTNQTSMYLCASSFQGTDTQYFGPGTRLTVL.

The CDR3, as DNA: TGTGCCAGCAGTTTCTCTCTTCCAGGGGATGGCTACACCTTC. This translates into CASSFSLPGDGYTF. The chain employs TRBV28 and TRBJ1-2, with D possibly being TRBD1 (6 bases). Germline V gene sequence: CDR1 MDHEN, CDR2 SYDVKM. The V gene lost 3 bases and the J gene lost 6 bases, with 14 bases spanning the gap. This CDR3 is built from 14 residues.

The chain joins TRBV29-1 to TRBJ2-7; D is unclear. The CDR3 extends over 14 amino acids. CDR1 and CDR2 from the germline V gene are SQVTM and ANQGSEA. The germline V and J ends were trimmed by 3 bases and 6 bases, with 18 bases remaining between them. The CDR3 DNA is TGCAGCGTTGAGTTCCCACGAGAAGTACGCGAGCAGTACTTC. This sequence encodes CSVEFPREVREQYF.

The rearrangement uses TRBV10-2 and TRBJ2-6, with 7 bases aligning to TRBD2. CDR1 is WSHSY and CDR2 is SAAADI in the germline V gene. The ends lost 4 bases at V and 2 bases at J; junction bases unmatched: 2. The CDR3 has 15 amino acids. The CDR3 loop reads CASSGGGTGANVLTF. The CDR3 bases are TGCGCCAGCAGTGGGGGGGGAACTGGGGCCAACGTCCTGACTTTC.

The chain couples TRBV6-5 to TRBJ2-5, with D unclear. Trimming removed 5 bases at V and 4 bases at J, with 8 bases between. Germline V CDR1 and CDR2: MNHEY, SVGAGI. CDR3 length: 12 residues. The CDR3 sequence is CASSPVPETQYF. CDR3 bases: TGTGCCAGCAGTCCCGTCCCAGAGACCCAGTACTTC.

The chain employs TRBV28 and TRBJ2-5; 7 bases line up with TRBD1. The V and J ends lost 5 bases and 2 bases, in that order; junction bases with no gene match: 5. CDR1 MDHEN and CDR2 SYDVKM come from the germline V gene. The CDR3 runs 14 residues. The CDR3 region has the DNA TGTGCCAGCAGTCAGCCGGGACAGCAAGAGACCCAGTACTTC. It translates to CASSQPGQQETQYF.

The chain couples TRBV11-2 to TRBJ2-3, with D hard to call. The length of the CDR3 is 15 residues. From germline, CDR1 is SGHAT and CDR2 FQNNGV. Trimming shortened V by 5 bases and J by 0 bases, and 12 bases separated the two germline ends. CDR3 coding DNA: TGTGCCAGCAGCGCGGACGGAACTAGCACAGATACGCAGTATTTT. Its translation is CASSADGTSTDTQYF.

This clone was detected only once. The genes are TRBV29-1 and TRBJ2-7; D call uncertain. This CDR3 contains 13 residues. V lost 4 bases and J lost 2, with 12 bases in between. In germline, CDR1 is SQVTM, CDR2 ANQGSEA. CDR3 DNA sequence: TGCAGCGTTGTCCTCCCCCTAACCTACGAGCAGTACTTC. Protein sequence: CSVVLPLTYEQYF.

J is TRBJ2-5 and V is TRBV14; TRBD2 matches 14 bases. Losses at the gene ends were 4 bases for V and 5 bases for J; bases not matched to a gene: 12. CDR3 length equals 18 residues. CDR1 is SGHDN and CDR2 is FVKESK in the germline V gene. CDR3 DNA sequence: TGTGCCAGCAGCCCTTACCAGACTAGCGGGAGGGCCTGGGAGACCCAGTACTTC. This codes for CASSPYQTSGRAWETQYF.

Points on this clone: This sample includes further DNA sequences coding for the same CDR3. The chain uses TRBV2 and TRBJ2-7; 11 bases agree with TRBD2. The CDR3 has 14 amino acids. In germline, CDR1 is SNHLY, CDR2 FYNNEI. V gave up 7 bases and J gave up 0 bases; unmatched junction bases: 2. CDR3 coding DNA: TGTGCCAGCACTAGCGGGAGGAGCTCCTACGAGCAGTACTTC. Amino acids: CASTSGRSSYEQYF.

The CDR3 sequence is CASSFSAGPYEQYF. CDR3 nucleotides: TGTGCCAGCAGTTTCTCAGCGGGCCCCTACGAGCAGTACTTC. The chain recombines TRBV27 with TRBJ2-7; tentatively, D is TRBD2 (6 bases). Between the trimmed V and J ends, which lost 3 bases and 2 bases, there was a span of 11 bases. The CDR3 sequence is 14 residues long. Germline V gene lookup returns CDR1 MNHEY and CDR2 SMNVEV (reference sequence).

The chain is built from TRBV12-5 and TRBJ2-1; D is unclear. Trimming stripped 7 bases from V and 8 bases from J, with 6 bases between. The V gene's germline CDR1 is LGHNT and CDR2 FRNRAP. CDR3 length: 10 amino acids. The CDR3 bases are TGTGCTAGTGCCGGCGATGAGCAGTTCTTC. It is translated as CASAGDEQFF.

The rearrangement joins TRBV28 to TRBJ2-7, with 7 bases fitting TRBD2. This CDR3 spans 13 amino acids. Germline trimming cut 7 bases from V and 4 bases from J; bases unmatched to any gene: 7. Germline V gives CDR1 MDHEN, CDR2 SYDVKM. The DNA of the CDR3 is TGTGCCAGCACGGGGGGTCTCCTTTACGAGCAGTACTTC. It is translated as CASTGGLLYEQYF.

CDR3 in amino acids: CSGTRSNEQFF. CDR3 bases: TGCAGTGGGACGCGGTCCAATGAGCAGTTCTTC. The chain is built from TRBV20-1 and TRBJ2-1, with unresolved D. CDR3 length: 11 residues. The germline V and J ends were trimmed by 7 bases and 6 bases, with 10 bases remaining between them. Germline CDR1 reads DFQATT; CDR2 reads SNEGSKA (reference sequence).

The chain joins TRBV14 to TRBJ2-2; 7 bases are shared with TRBD1. V was clipped by 4 bases and J by 3 bases; unmatched bases: 8. CDR1 and CDR2 (germline): SGHDN, FVKESK. The length of the CDR3 is 16 residues. The CDR3 region is CASSLNDRAYTGELFF. Here the CDR3 DNA reads TGTGCCAGCAGCCTAAACGACAGGGCCTACACCGGGGAGCTGTTTTTT.

V usage is TRBV28 and J usage is TRBJ2-7; 7 bases are a match to TRBD2. CDR1 is MDHEN and CDR2 is SYDVKM in the germline V gene. The CDR3 covers 15 residues. Trimming removed 4 bases from V and 4 bases from J; junction bases left unmatched: 10. This CDR3 reads CASSSRREGIYEQYF. The CDR3 coding sequence is TGTGCCAGCAGTTCCCGCAGGGAGGGTATATACGAGCAGTACTTC.

V is TRBV5-6 and J is TRBJ2-3; D is unclear. CDR3 length: 14 residues. V was pared by 0 bases and J by 3 bases, with 8 bases between. Per germline, CDR1 SGHDT and CDR2 YYEEEE. CDR3 nucleotides: TGTGCCAGCAGCTTGGTAGGACGGACAGATACGCAGTATTTT. It yields the protein CASSLVGRTDTQYF.

This chain links TRBV7-9 with TRBJ2-5; no definite D call. V gave up 3 bases and J gave up 1 base, with 12 bases separating them. Germline lookup yields CDR1 SEHNR and CDR2 FQNEAQ (reference sequence). The CDR3 has 15 amino acids. CDR3 coding DNA: TGTGCCAGCAGCTTGGTCATTCGAGGCCAAGAGACCCAGTACTTC. Translated, it gives CASSLVIRGQETQYF.